A single sample gave rise to the 16 T cell receptor beta chains below, sequenced in a study of blood T cell repertoires in COVID-19 (dated by TCRdb to the early 2020s). Libraries came from the immunoSEQ multiplex PCR assay. What TCRdb holds here is the immuneACCESS table cut down to in-frame rearrangements. Part of the clones is not present; checked against another copy, under half of the missing clones reflect an unresolved V gene, and the others are unexplained. The sample table shows about 120,000 clones, and 87% are seen once. The biggest ten clones account for more than 25% of the sample. The sample consisted of peripheral blood. The receptors come from a woman between 65 and 79 years old with acute or convalescent COVID-19.

This clone appeared once. The chain recombines TRBV5-1 with TRBJ1-5; D not certain. CDR3 length equals 14 residues. The ends were cut back, 0 bases at V and 3 bases at J, with 7 bases in the middle. Germline values: CDR1 SGHRS, CDR2 YFSETQ. CDR3: CASSLEQLNQPQHF. The CDR3, as DNA: TGCGCCAGCAGCTTGGAACAGCTCAATCAGCCCCAGCATTTT.

This clone was counted only a few times. The chain combines TRBV11-2 with TRBJ1-2; TRBD1 matches at 11 bases. Germline V gene data show CDR1 as SGHAT and CDR2 as FQNNGV. The junction had 7 bases not matched to a gene; V was cut back by 2 bases and J by 8 bases. The CDR3 sequence is 15 residues long. CDR3 DNA sequence: TGTGCCAGCAGCTTATGGACAGGGGGCGCATCCGGCTACACCTTC. Residues: CASSLWTGGASGYTF.

This clone was seen a single time. The chain uses TRBV5-6 and TRBJ2-7; 10 bases line up with TRBD1. CDR1 is SGHDT and CDR2 is YYEEEE in the germline V gene. The CDR3 totals 15 residues. Trimming cost V 3 bases and J 7 bases; bases outside gene matches: 10. The chain's CDR3 is CASSWGDRGPGEQYF. The DNA of the CDR3 is TGTGCCAGCAGCTGGGGGGACAGGGGACCTGGTGAGCAGTACTTC. Full variable domain (missing parts from reference TRBV5-6 and TRBJ2-7): DAGVTQSPTHLIKTRGQQVTLRCSPKSGHDTVSWYQQALGQGPQFIFQYYEEEERQRGNFPDRFSGHQFPNYSSELNVNALLLGDSALYLCASSWGDRGPGEQYFGPGTRLTVT.

The chain combines TRBV7-9 with TRBJ2-2; possibly TRBD2 for D (6 bases). Germline CDR1 reads SEHNR; CDR2 reads FQNEAQ (reference sequence). This CDR3 has 15 amino acids. V was trimmed by 8 bases and J by 6 bases, leaving 19 bases between them. The chain's CDR3 is CASGPSALKPGELFF. CDR3 coding DNA: TGTGCCAGCGGACCTAGCGCTTTGAAACCCGGGGAGCTGTTTTTT.

The V gene is TRBV19, the J gene TRBJ2-5; maybe TRBD2 (6 bases). The CDR3 has 12 amino acids. Trimming stripped 6 bases from V and 8 bases from J, with 13 bases between. Germline-derived CDR1 and CDR2 are LNHDA and SQIVND (reference sequence). This chain's CDR3 is CASRGDFETQYF. For the CDR3, the DNA is TGTGCCAGTAGGGGGGACTTCGAAACCCAGTACTTC.

V is TRBV28 and J is TRBJ1-5; 10 positions match TRBD1. Germline V CDR1 and CDR2: MDHEN, SYDVKM. CDR3 length: 15 amino acids. The junction had 9 bases not matched to a gene; V was cut back by 7 bases and J by 6 bases. CDR3 sequence reads: CASTETGGVGQPQHF. CDR3 nucleotide sequence: TGTGCCAGCACCGAGACAGGGGGCGTAGGTCAGCCCCAGCATTTT.

This clone came up once. At the DNA level, this CDR3 is encoded by other sequences in the same sample as well. V and J are TRBV3-1 (or the pseudogene TRBV3-2) and TRBJ2-5, with D perhaps TRBD2 (7 bases). Germline lookup yields CDR1 LGHDT and CDR2 YNNKEL (reference sequence). V gave up 0 bases and J gave up 5 bases, with 10 bases separating them. The CDR3 totals 14 residues. CDR3: CASSQEGGEETQYF. DNA of the CDR3: TGTGCCAGCAGCCAAGAAGGGGGGGAGGAGACCCAGTACTTC.

The chain employs TRBV7-2 and TRBJ2-3, with 11 bases fitting TRBD1. The V gene end was trimmed by 5 bases and the J gene end by 4 bases; junction bases not matched to a gene: 5. The germline V gene has CDR1 SGHTA and CDR2 FQGNSA. This CDR3 comprises 15 residues. The CDR3 region is CASSKRTGGADTQYF. In nucleotides, the CDR3 is TGTGCCAGCAGCAAAAGGACAGGGGGCGCAGATACGCAGTATTTT.

The chain has TRBV6-5 and TRBJ2-5; possibly TRBD2 for D (5 bases). Per the germline V gene, CDR1 is MNHEY and CDR2 is SVGAGI. V lost 5 bases and J 0 bases, leaving 13 bases between the germline ends. This CDR3 comprises 15 residues. The CDR3 protein is CASSQNSGNQETQYF. The CDR3 DNA follows: TGTGCCAGCAGTCAAAACTCCGGGAACCAAGAGACCCAGTACTTC.

The chain employs TRBV6-5 and TRBJ1-3; 8 bases line up with TRBD1. J gave up 9 bases and V 6 bases, and 10 bases lay outside the gene matches. The CDR3 has 14 residues. Germline V CDR1 and CDR2: MNHEY, SVGAGI. The CDR3 DNA sequence: TGTGCCAGCAGAGACAGGGGAGTGGATGGCACCATATATTTT. Amino acids: CASRDRGVDGTIYF.

This chain joins TRBV2 and TRBJ1-4; D remains unclear. Germline V gene lookup returns CDR1 SNHLY and CDR2 FYNNEI. With 6 bases removed from V and 4 bases from J, the gap between germline ends came to 6 bases. The CDR3 extends over 12 amino acids. In DNA form, the CDR3 reads TGTGCCAGCAGGGGGAGTAATGAAAAACTGTTTTTT. It is translated as CASRGSNEKLFF.

This clone showed up just a few times. This chain joins TRBV14 and TRBJ2-1; D is unresolved. Trimming removed 1 base at V and 5 bases at J, with 6 bases between. The CDR3 contains 13 residues. Germline CDR1 SGHDN, CDR2 FVKESK. The DNA of the CDR3 is TGTGCCAGCAGCCAAGGCCAGAACAATGAGCAGTTCTTC. Translation gives CASSQGQNNEQFF.

The chain uses TRBV30 and TRBJ1-1, with a weak D call TRBD1 (6 bases). CDR1 is GTSNPN, CDR2 SVGIG, per germline (reference sequence). V was trimmed by 2 bases and J by 5 bases, leaving 12 bases between them. The CDR3 runs 13 residues. The CDR3 DNA sequence: TGTGCCTGGAGTAGGGGACAAGGAACTGAAGCTTTCTTT. Translating it yields CAWSRGQGTEAFF.

J is TRBJ1-4 and V is TRBV12-5; D is perhaps TRBD1 (5 bases). The CDR3 covers 14 residues. Germline CDR1 and CDR2: LGHNT and FRNRAP. Trimming shortened V by 1 base and J by 8 bases, and 11 bases separated the two germline ends. CDR3 loop: CASGLESGREKLFF. CDR3 coding DNA: TGTGCTAGTGGTTTGGAGTCAGGGAGGGAAAAACTGTTTTTT. Filled out from reference TRBV12-5 and TRBJ1-4, the complete variable domain reads DARVTQTPRHKVTEMGQEVTMRCQPILGHNTVFWYRQTMMQGLELLAYFRNRAPLDDSGMPKDRFSAEMPDATLATLKIQPSEPRDSAVYFCASGLESGREKLFFGSGTQLSVL.

CDR3: CASSQGLDNNEKLFF. Here the CDR3 DNA reads TGTGCCAGCAGCCAAGGGTTGGACAATAATGAAAAACTGTTTTTT. V usage is TRBV3-1 (or the pseudogene TRBV3-2) and J usage is TRBJ1-4; D may be TRBD1 (5 bases). V was trimmed by 1 base and J by 4 bases, leaving 10 bases between them. CDR1 is LGHDT and CDR2 is YNNKEL in the germline V gene (reference sequence). This CDR3 contains 15 residues.

The chain joins TRBV20-1 to TRBJ1-1, with 7 bases matching TRBD1. Germline CDR1 reads DFQATT; CDR2 reads SNEGSKA (reference sequence). CDR3 length: 16 residues. The V segment lost 3 bases and the J segment 0 bases; nucleotides outside the gene matches: 10. The CDR3 region has the DNA TGCAGTGCTAGTCATAGGTTGGGACAGATGAACACTGAAGCTTTCTTT. It specifies CSASHRLGQMNTEAFF.